Listed below are T cell receptor beta chains from one sample, sequenced in a study of T cell changes during pregnancy in multiple sclerosis. This table comes from immunoSEQ multiplex PCR, and its TCRdb copy is limited to in-frame clones, with some not included. The sample records roughly 38,000 clones, approximately 85% being singletons. The starting material was CD4+ T cells from peripheral blood mononuclear cells, obtained before pregnancy. These receptors originate from a female donor with multiple sclerosis, enrolled in a pregnancy study. Both conserved end residues are part of each CDR3. D genes are given only for firm matches. Rows may omit the clone size; those that give it use once, few, many or a size class.

J gene | clone size | D gene | V gene | CDR3 protein | CDR3 DNA
TRBJ2-7 | . | TRBD2 | TRBV7-3 | CASSLTATGGLAGGSDEQYF | TGTGCCAGCAGCTTAACTGCGACAGGGGGACTAGCGGGAGGGTCGGACGAGCAGTACTTC
TRBJ2-2 | . | . | TRBV11-1 | CASSLLISGELFF | TGTGCCAGCAGCTTACTCATCAGTGGGGAGCTGTTTTTT
TRBJ2-5 | . | . | TRBV6-1 | CASSEQIRGQTQYF | TGTGCCAGCAGTGAACAAATCAGGGGCCAGACCCAGTACTTC
TRBJ1-4 | . | . | TRBV6-6 | CASSWRPSNEKLFF | TGTGCCAGCAGTTGGCGGCCGTCGAATGAAAAACTGTTTTTT
TRBJ1-2 | . | . | TRBV19 | CASSPQDLGLSGDLRGYTF | TGTGCCAGTAGTCCCCAAGATTTAGGTTTGAGCGGTGATTTAAGGGGCTACACCTTC
TRBJ1-2 | . | . | TRBV28 | CASSPGENYGYTF | TGTGCCAGCAGTCCAGGGGAGAACTATGGCTACACCTTC
TRBJ1-5 | . | TRBD1 | TRBV27 | CASSSRTGGGQPQHF | TGTGCCAGCAGTTCACGGACAGGGGGGGGTCAGCCCCAGCATTTT
TRBJ2-7 | . | TRBD2 | TRBV4-2 | CASSQARGSYEQYF | TGTGCCAGCAGCCAAGCGCGGGGGTCCTACGAGCAGTACTTC
TRBJ2-3 | once | . | TRBV6-5 | CASSYRQLTDTQYF | TGTGCCAGCAGTTACCGACAGCTCACAGATACGCAGTATTTT
TRBJ2-7 | . | TRBD2 | TRBV4-2 | CASSQDIGSGSYEQYF | TGTGCCAGCAGCCAAGATATCGGTAGCGGGAGTTACGAGCAGTACTTC
TRBJ2-3 | . | . | TRBV19 | CASGTRDFDTQYF | TGTGCCAGCGGGACTCGGGACTTTGATACGCAGTATTTT
TRBJ1-1 | . | . | TRBV14 | CASSRETGENTEAFF | TGTGCCAGCAGCCGGGAGACAGGAGAGAACACTGAAGCTTTCTTT
TRBJ2-2 | . | . | TRBV10-3 | CAIRAAVSGELFF | TGTGCCATCAGGGCGGCTGTCTCCGGGGAGCTGTTTTTT
TRBJ2-3 | . | TRBD2 | TRBV5-6 | CASSSGAGVTDTQYF | TGTGCCAGCAGCTCGGGAGCGGGAGTCACAGATACGCAGTATTTT
TRBJ1-3 | . | . | TRBV29-1 | CSVVGGTGNTIYF | TGCAGCGTTGTCGGAGGGACTGGAAACACCATATATTTT
TRBJ1-2 | . | TRBD1 | TRBV5-4 | CASSPRDRGYGYTF | TGTGCCAGCAGCCCCCGGGACAGGGGATATGGCTACACCTTC
TRBJ2-2 | . | TRBD1 | TRBV30 | CAWDRGLRTGELFF | TGTGCCTGGGACAGGGGGCTGCGGACCGGGGAGCTGTTTTTT
TRBJ2-5 | . | . | TRBV19 | CASSKGAETQYF | TGTGCCAGTAGTAAAGGGGCAGAGACCCAGTACTTC
TRBJ2-5 | . | TRBD2 | TRBV7-9 | CASSQTELGGSVLQETQYF | TGTGCCAGCAGCCAAACAGAACTGGGGGGGAGTGTTCTCCAAGAGACCCAGTACTTC
TRBJ2-1 | . | TRBD2 | TRBV5-1 | CASSLVIGREAIF | TGCGCCAGCAGCTTGGTAATCGGGCGGGAGGCCATCTTC
TRBJ2-2 | . | TRBD1 | TRBV5-1 | CASSSDRGRSGELFF | TGCGCCAGCAGCTCGGACAGGGGGCGTAGCGGGGAGCTGTTTTTT
TRBJ2-5 | . | . | TRBV10-1 | CASSEGQGSLRETQYF | TGCGCCAGCAGTGAGGGACAAGGGTCCCTTAGGGAGACCCAGTACTTC
TRBJ2-5 | . | . | TRBV5-1 | CASSLERGGQETQYF | TGCGCCAGCAGCTTGGAACGTGGCGGCCAAGAGACCCAGTACTTC
TRBJ2-5 | . | . | TRBV18 | CASSPPPGAETQYF | TGTGCCAGCTCACCACCCCCGGGAGCAGAGACCCAGTACTTC
TRBJ2-1 | once | TRBD1 | TRBV10-3 | CATGQEAAYNEQFF | TGTGCCACTGGACAGGAGGCGGCCTACAATGAGCAGTTCTTC
TRBJ1-1 | few | TRBD1 | TRBV30 | CAWFGLGQTEAFF | TGTGCCTGGTTTGGGCTGGGACAGACTGAAGCTTTCTTT
TRBJ1-2 | . | . | TRBV7-2 | CASSQDSNYGYTF | TGTGCCAGCAGCCAAGACAGTAACTATGGCTACACCTTC
TRBJ2-6 | . | . | TRBV9 | CASSVYPGASGANVLTF | TGTGCCAGCAGCGTATACCCAGGGGCCTCTGGGGCCAACGTCCTGACTTTC
TRBJ2-1 | . | TRBD2 | TRBV5-1 | CASSLGLAEQFF | TGCGCCAGCAGCCTCGGACTAGCGGAGCAGTTCTTC
TRBJ1-3 | . | . | TRBV11-2 | CASSFGVSGNTIYF | TGTGCCAGCAGCTTCGGAGTCTCTGGAAACACCATATATTTT